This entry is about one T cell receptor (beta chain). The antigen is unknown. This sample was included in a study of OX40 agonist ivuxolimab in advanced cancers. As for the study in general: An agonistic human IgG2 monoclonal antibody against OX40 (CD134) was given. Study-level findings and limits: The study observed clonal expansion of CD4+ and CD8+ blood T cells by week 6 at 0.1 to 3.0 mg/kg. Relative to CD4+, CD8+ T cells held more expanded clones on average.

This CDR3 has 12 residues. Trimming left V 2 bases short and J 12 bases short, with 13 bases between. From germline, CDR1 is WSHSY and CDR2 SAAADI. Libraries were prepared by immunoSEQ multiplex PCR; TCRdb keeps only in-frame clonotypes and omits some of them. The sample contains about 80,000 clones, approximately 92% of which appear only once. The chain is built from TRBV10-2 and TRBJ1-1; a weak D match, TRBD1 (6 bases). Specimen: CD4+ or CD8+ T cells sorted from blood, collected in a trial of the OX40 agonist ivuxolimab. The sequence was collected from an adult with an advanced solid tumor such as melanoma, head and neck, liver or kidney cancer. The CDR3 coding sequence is TGCGCCAGCAGTGAGGCACAGGGTGGGTCTTTCTTT. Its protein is CASSEAQGGSFF.